The next 30 T cell receptor beta chains were all read from a single sample in a study of blood T cell repertoires in COVID-19. The protocol was immunoSEQ multiplex PCR, while the TCRdb copy is restricted to in-frame clones and leaves out a portion. The sample consists of 300,000 or so clones, just under 90% of them appearing once. The sequenced sample was peripheral blood. These receptors all stem from a woman aged 35 to 49 with acute or convalescent COVID-19.

This clone has only one observation. V and J are TRBV25-1 and TRBJ1-2; 7 bases align to TRBD1. This CDR3 comprises 15 residues. V trimming: 4 bases; J trimming: 8 bases; junction bases outside the gene matches: 13. Germline loops: CDR1 MGHDK, CDR2 SYGVNS. The CDR3 DNA reads as TGTGCCAGCAGTGGAAGGGCCAGGGGGGAATGGGGCTACACCTTC. This gives the protein CASSGRARGEWGYTF.

J is TRBJ1-2 and V is TRBV15; the D gene is possibly TRBD1 (6 bases). With 5 bases removed from V and 5 bases from J, the gap between germline ends came to 15 bases. The V gene's germline CDR1 is LNHNV and CDR2 YYDKDF (reference sequence). The CDR3 is made up of 14 amino acids. The CDR3 loop is CATSGVRRGYGYTF. In DNA form, the CDR3 reads TGTGCCACCAGCGGAGTTCGTAGGGGGTATGGCTACACCTTC.

The chain employs TRBV5-6 and TRBJ1-2; tentative D call: TRBD1 (6 bases). This CDR3 has 16 amino acids. V was cut by 3 bases and J by 5 bases, with 20 bases left in between. CDR1 is SGHDT, CDR2 YYEEEE, per germline. The CDR3 region has the DNA TGTGCCAGCAGCTACCTCCGGGACACCTATTTTTATGGCTACACCTTC. Encoded protein: CASSYLRDTYFYGYTF.

The CDR3 spells CASSAFSGNTIYF. As DNA, the CDR3 is TGTGCCAGCTCCGCGTTCTCTGGAAACACCATATATTTT. The J gene is TRBJ1-3, the V gene TRBV27; D ambiguous. Germline V gives CDR1 MNHEY, CDR2 SMNVEV (reference sequence). This CDR3 contains 13 residues. Trimming took off 8 bases at V and 0 bases at J, with 8 bases between the two ends.

For this clone: The same CDR3 also results from other DNA sequences found in this sample. The chain employs TRBV2 and TRBJ1-5; possibly TRBD1 for D (6 bases). The V end lost 1 base, the J end lost 7 bases, and 11 bases lay between the germline ends. The CDR3 sequence is 14 residues long. Germline loops: CDR1 SNHLY, CDR2 FYNNEI. The CDR3 coding sequence is TGTGCCAGCAGTGAAGACAGGGTCAGACAGCCCCAGCATTTT. Residues: CASSEDRVRQPQHF.

The chain couples TRBV9 to TRBJ1-2; TRBD1 aligns across 9 bases. Germline trimming cut 2 bases from V and 5 bases from J; bases unmatched to any gene: 4. The CDR3 covers 14 residues. CDR1 is SGDLS, CDR2 YYNGEE, per germline. The CDR3 region is CASSVRTGEYGYTF. Here the CDR3 DNA reads TGTGCCAGCAGCGTCCGGACAGGGGAATATGGCTACACCTTC. The full variable domain, in which reference TRBV9 and TRBJ1-2 provide the parts outside the CDR3, is DSGVTQTPKHLITATGQRVTLRCSPRSGDLSVYWYQQSLDQGLQFLIQYYNGEERAKGNILERFSAQQFPDLHSELNLSSLELGDSALYFCASSVRTGEYGYTFGSGTRLTVV.

The chain employs TRBV27 and TRBJ1-4, with 11 nucleotides matching TRBD1. This CDR3 is 14 amino acids long. Losses at the gene ends were 2 bases for V and 11 bases for J; bases not matched to a gene: 4. Germline lookup yields CDR1 MNHEY and CDR2 SMNVEV (reference sequence). The CDR3 bases are TGTGCCAGCAGTTTACCGGGACAGGGGGTTAAACTGTTTTTT. It codes for CASSLPGQGVKLFF.

The V gene is TRBV14, the J gene TRBJ2-3, with D tentatively TRBD2 (5 bases). V lost 0 bases and J 3 bases, leaving 13 bases between the germline ends. Per germline, CDR1 SGHDN and CDR2 FVKESK. CDR3 size: 16 residues. The CDR3 DNA is TGTGCCAGCAGCCAAGATACGGGGATTAGAACAGATACGCAGTATTTT. Encoded protein: CASSQDTGIRTDTQYF.

In this sample, this clone turned up once. J is TRBJ1-1 and V is TRBV9; a weak D match, TRBD1 (5 bases). Germline CDR1 SGDLS, CDR2 YYNGEE. V was clipped by 2 bases and J by 6 bases, with 8 bases between them. The length of the CDR3 is 12 residues. CDR3 coding DNA: TGTGCCAGCAGCGTCGACAGCTCTGAAGCTTTCTTT. This codes for CASSVDSSEAFF.

This chain links TRBV5-4 with TRBJ2-3, with 7 positions matching TRBD2. Germline V gene sequence: CDR1 SGHNT, CDR2 YYREEE (reference sequence). The CDR3 runs 14 residues. Losses at the gene ends were 2 bases for V and 4 bases for J; bases not matched to a gene: 4. The CDR3: CASSLAGTPDTQYF. In nucleotides, the CDR3 is TGTGCCAGCAGCTTAGCGGGGACCCCAGATACGCAGTATTTT.

The V gene is TRBV3-1 (or the pseudogene TRBV3-2), the J gene TRBJ1-4; D call uncertain. CDR1 and CDR2 from the germline V gene are LGHDT and YNNKEL (reference sequence). This CDR3 is built from 13 residues. The ends were cut back, 5 bases at V and 0 bases at J, with 4 bases in the middle. Written as DNA, the CDR3 is TGTGCCAGCAGCTTATCAACTAATGAAAAACTGTTTTTT. Translated, it gives CASSLSTNEKLFF.

This chain connects TRBV11-2 to TRBJ1-2; 7 bases are a match to TRBD1. This CDR3 is built from 14 residues. After removal of 5 bases from V and 3 bases from J, the junction contained 6 bases not matched to a gene. In germline, CDR1 is SGHAT, CDR2 FQNNGV. CDR3 DNA: TGTGCCAGCAGCGTTCGACAGGGTGACTATGGCTACACCTTC. It specifies CASSVRQGDYGYTF.

The chain couples TRBV5-4 to TRBJ2-3, with TRBD2 matching 8 bases. CDR3 size: 15 residues. Trimming cost V 4 bases and J 1 base; bases outside gene matches: 5. Germline values: CDR1 SGHNT, CDR2 YYREEE (reference sequence). CDR3 nucleotide sequence: TGTGCCAGCAGCATCGGGAGGGTGCGCACAGATACGCAGTATTTT. Amino acid sequence: CASSIGRVRTDTQYF.

A note on this clone: The identical CDR3 is also encoded by other nucleotide sequences in the sample. The V and J genes are TRBV9 and TRBJ1-2; D not resolved. Trimming took 4 bases from V and 0 from J, leaving 4 bases between them. Germline V CDR1 and CDR2: SGDLS, YYNGEE. There are 12 residues in the CDR3. This CDR3 is CASSRSNYGYTF. The CDR3, as DNA: TGTGCCAGCAGCCGTTCTAACTATGGCTACACCTTC.

The chain uses TRBV5-6 and TRBJ1-5; 8 nucleotides match TRBD1. The CDR3 totals 16 residues. Germline-derived CDR1 and CDR2 are SGHDT and YYEEEE. With 0 bases clipped from V and 5 bases from J, the junction kept 7 bases outside the gene matches. The CDR3 DNA sequence: TGTGCCAGCAGCTTGGGTCGGACAGGGTTGGATCAGCCCCAGCATTTT. This sequence encodes CASSLGRTGLDQPQHF.

This clone was counted a single time. The genes are TRBV27 and TRBJ1-4; D unresolved. V lost 4 bases and J lost 7, with 13 bases in between. The CDR3 extends over 14 amino acids. The V gene's germline CDR1 is MNHEY and CDR2 SMNVEV (reference sequence). The CDR3 DNA follows: TGTGCCAGCAGTTCCCTTTCGTCGGGTGAAAAACTGTTTTTT. Its protein product is CASSSLSSGEKLFF.

The rearrangement links TRBV12-3 or TRBV12-4 to TRBJ1-3; no definite D call. The CDR3 extends over 10 amino acids. V lost 8 bases, J lost 10 bases, and 9 bases lay in between. The CDR3 reads CASGWETIYF. CDR3 nucleotides: TGTGCCAGCGGTTGGGAGACCATATATTTT.

The chain is built from TRBV25-1 and TRBJ1-2, with TRBD1 identical over 7 bases. The V segment lost 4 bases and the J segment 4 bases; nucleotides outside the gene matches: 12. Germline CDR1 is MGHDK and CDR2 is SYGVNS. This CDR3 has 16 amino acids. CDR3 amino acids: CASSARDRATTYGYTF. The CDR3 DNA sequence: TGTGCCAGCAGTGCCCGCGACAGGGCGACTACCTATGGCTACACCTTC.

The chain employs TRBV7-2 and TRBJ1-2; tentatively, D is TRBD1 (6 bases). The CDR3 is 14 amino acids. The V gene's germline CDR1 is SGHTA and CDR2 FQGNSA. V was pared by 1 base and J by 7 bases, with 13 bases between. The CDR3 loop is CASSLGRGAGGYTF. The CDR3 DNA reads TGTGCCAGCAGCTTAGGTCGGGGGGCGGGTGGCTACACCTTC. Full variable domain (missing parts from reference TRBV7-2 and TRBJ1-2): GAGVSQSPSNKVTEKGKDVELRCDPISGHTALYWYRQSLGQGLEFLIYFQGNSAPDKSGLPSDRFSAERTGGSVSTLTIQRTQQEDSAVYLCASSLGRGAGGYTFGSGTRLTVV.

This clone has just a few counts. This chain uses TRBV5-8 with TRBJ1-2; the D is unclear. Trimming left V 4 bases short and J 1 base short, with 5 bases between. This CDR3 is built from 12 residues. The germline V gene has CDR1 SGHTS and CDR2 YDEGEE. The CDR3 region has the DNA TGTGCCAGCAGCGGGCATAACTATGGCTACACCTTC. Amino acid sequence: CASSGHNYGYTF. Combining the CDR3 with reference TRBV5-8 and TRBJ1-2 gives the whole variable domain EAGVTQSPTHLIKTRGQQATLRCSPISGHTSVYWYQQALGLGLQFLLWYDEGEERNRGNFPPRFSGRQFPNYSSELNVNALELEDSALYLCASSGHNYGYTFGSGTRLTVV.

V and J are TRBV6-6 and TRBJ1-1; no firm D call. Germline values: CDR1 MNHNY, CDR2 SVGAGI (reference sequence). V lost 2 bases and J lost 4, with 11 bases in between. This CDR3 contains 14 residues. In nucleotides, the CDR3 is TGTGCCAGCAGTTACCCCGCGCGCGCCACTGAAGCTTTCTTT. Its translation is CASSYPARATEAFF.

The chain uses TRBV6-5 and TRBJ1-2, with D unclear. This CDR3 spans 13 amino acids. The germline gives CDR1 MNHEY, CDR2 SVGAGI. V shed 2 bases and J shed 8 bases, with 12 bases lying between them. The CDR3 region is CASSYGERRGYTF. CDR3 DNA: TGTGCCAGCAGTTACGGGGAGAGGCGAGGCTACACCTTC.

This rearrangement joins TRBV2 to TRBJ2-3; the D gene is possibly TRBD2 (5 bases). Germline V gene data show CDR1 as SNHLY and CDR2 as FYNNEI. This CDR3 is 13 amino acids long. Trimming shortened V by 4 bases and J by 2 bases, and 7 bases separated the two germline ends. Written as DNA, the CDR3 is TGTGCCAGCAGTGGGGAGTCCACAGATACGCAGTATTTT. It codes for CASSGESTDTQYF.

The rearrangement uses TRBV5-5 and TRBJ1-6, with 8 bases that match TRBD1. Trimming took 3 bases from V and 9 from J; bases not matched to a gene: 5. The CDR3 contains 14 residues. Germline CDR1 SGHKS, CDR2 YYEKEE (reference sequence). CDR3 DNA: TGTGCCAGCAGCTCGGGACAGGCCGGTTCACCCCTCCACTTT. The encoded protein is CASSSGQAGSPLHF.

The genes are TRBV6-2 or TRBV6-3 and TRBJ2-7; tentatively, D is TRBD1 (5 bases). CDR1 MNHEY and CDR2 SVGEGT come from the germline V gene. This CDR3 region has 12 residues. Between the trimmed V and J ends, which lost 4 bases and 5 bases, there was a span of 9 bases. The CDR3 DNA sequence: TGTGCCAGCAGTTTTGCAGGGCACGAGCAGTACGTC. It codes for CASSFAGHEQYV.

The chain links TRBV4-1 to TRBJ2-1; weak D call: TRBD2 (5 bases). The V gene's germline CDR1 is MGHRA and CDR2 YSYEKL. Trimming pared 0 bases from V and 10 bases from J, leaving 16 bases between. This CDR3 region has 15 residues. The CDR3 loop is CASSQDVGSVGEQFF. The CDR3 DNA follows: TGCGCCAGCAGCCAAGATGTCGGTAGCGTTGGAGAGCAGTTCTTC.

The V call is TRBV29-1, the J call TRBJ1-1; D may be TRBD1 (6 bases). The V and J ends lost 1 base and 8 bases respectively, with 8 bases between them. The CDR3 totals 11 residues. Germline-derived CDR1 and CDR2 are SQVTM and ANQGSEA. The CDR3 DNA reads TGCAGCGTTGAAGGTGGACAGGAAGCTTTCTTT. This codes for CSVEGGQEAFF.

The rearrangement uses TRBV5-6 and TRBJ2-3; D gene ambiguous. This CDR3 contains 15 residues. V lost 2 bases to trimming and J lost 5 bases, with 15 bases between them. Germline V gives CDR1 SGHDT, CDR2 YYEEEE. CDR3: CASSFGTPYQDTQYF. Here the CDR3 DNA reads TGTGCCAGCAGCTTCGGTACTCCTTACCAAGATACGCAGTATTTT.

V usage is TRBV3-1 (or the pseudogene TRBV3-2) and J usage is TRBJ2-7, with TRBD2 identical over 7 bases. Trimming cost V 5 bases and J 7 bases; bases outside gene matches: 2. In germline, CDR1 is LGHDT, CDR2 YNNKEL (reference sequence). CDR3 length: 11 residues. CDR3: CASSSGREQYV. The DNA for the CDR3 is TGTGCCAGCAGCTCCGGGAGGGAGCAGTACGTC.

The genes are TRBV6-6 and TRBJ2-7; the D gene is possibly TRBD1 (5 bases). This CDR3 contains 14 residues. V shed 2 bases and J shed 2 bases, with 10 bases lying between them. Germline V gives CDR1 MNHNY, CDR2 SVGAGI (reference sequence). The CDR3 DNA follows: TGTGCCAGCAGTTACGGCCAGGGCACCTACGAGCAGTACGTC. This codes for CASSYGQGTYEQYV.